The 32 T cell receptor beta chains below come from one sample, sequenced in a study of metastatic and nonmetastatic thyroid tumors. TCRdb re-clonotyped the PCR reads through MiXCR. Here the sample spans about 40,000 clones, less than 20% being singletons. Among the patients, none had received any treatment before thyroid surgery. The sample consisted of blood. All receptors derive from a female donor with papillary thyroid cancer or a benign thyroid nodule (not recorded which). Some clones in this sample may be carry-over from other donors' samples.

With regard to this clone: The junction does not match germline at one end; this may be a read error. The chain is built from TRBV14 and TRBJ2-7, with D perhaps matching TRBD1 or TRBD2 (5 bases each). Germline lookup yields CDR1 SGHDN and CDR2 FVKESK. The CDR3 runs to 14 residues. This chain's CDR3 is CASSHRRGTYEQCF. CDR3 bases: TGTGCCAGCAGCCACCGTAGAGGGACCTACGAGCAGTGCTTC.

The chain has TRBV11-2 and TRBJ1-2, with 7 nucleotides matching TRBD1. The V gene's germline CDR1 is SGHAT and CDR2 FQNNGV. The V gene end was trimmed by 6 bases and the J gene end by 6 bases; junction bases not matched to a gene: 10. CDR3 length: 14 residues. CDR3 region: CASRSNTGVDGYTF. CDR3 bases: TGTGCCAGCAGATCTAACACAGGGGTGGATGGCTACACCTTC.

This clone was counted at least ten times. DNA for the CDR3: TGTGCCATCAGCGGACACGGAATGGGCGAAAAACTGTTTTTT. Translated: CAISGHGMGEKLFF. The J gene is TRBJ1-4, the V gene TRBV10-3; D may be TRBD1 (5 bases). V lost 6 bases and J lost 8, with 16 bases in between. The CDR3 has 14 amino acids. CDR1 and CDR2 from the germline V gene are ENHRY and SYGVKD.

This clone has more than one count but fewer than ten. A read error is possible here, since a much larger clone lies one base away. The conserved phenylalanine or tryptophan normally closing the CDR3 is absent here, so this likely arose from a read error. The chain employs TRBV7-9 and TRBJ1-1; D is possibly TRBD1 (5 bases). V was pared by 4 bases and J by 4 bases, with 7 bases between. The germline gives CDR1 SEHNR, CDR2 FQNEAQ (reference sequence). This CDR3 has 12 amino acids. The CDR3 DNA follows: TGTGCCAGCAGCTGGGGGGGCACTGAAGCTTTCCTT. Translation: CASSWGGTEAFL.

This clone has a handful of counts. The chain uses TRBV28 and TRBJ2-7; TRBD2 agrees at 11 bases. CDR1 is MDHEN and CDR2 is SYDVKM in the germline V gene. The CDR3 length is 15 residues. The V and J ends lost 10 bases and 6 bases, in that order; junction bases with no gene match: 14. The CDR3 protein is CAIILGSSGRAEQYF. In DNA form, the CDR3 reads TGTGCCATCATTTTAGGGAGTAGCGGGAGGGCCGAGCAGTACTTC.

Many counts were recorded for this clone. The chain employs TRBV30 and TRBJ1-5; D is unresolved. This CDR3 has 13 residues. V gave up 2 bases and J gave up 5 bases, with 10 bases separating them. Germline loops: CDR1 GTSNPN, CDR2 SVGIG (reference sequence). CDR3 protein: CAWSFTIDQPQHF. For the CDR3, the DNA is TGTGCCTGGAGTTTCACGATAGATCAGCCCCAGCATTTT.

By sample fraction, this clone is medium-sized. This chain connects TRBV6-2 or TRBV6-3 to TRBJ1-6; D possibly corresponds to TRBD1 (6 bases). V shed 2 bases and J shed 6 bases, with 11 bases lying between them. Germline V lookup: CDR1 MNHEY, CDR2 SVGEGT. This CDR3 contains 15 residues. CDR3 in amino acids: CASSYTSDSNSPLHF. The CDR3 coding sequence is TGTGCCAGCAGTTACACATCGGACAGTAATTCACCCCTCCACTTT.

This clone has a handful of counts. The CDR3 DNA follows: TGTGCCAGCAGTACATCGGACAGGATGTATGGGGCTTTCTTT. This sequence encodes CASSTSDRMYGAFF. V is TRBV27 and J is TRBJ1-1; 7 positions agree with TRBD1. The CDR3 is made up of 14 amino acids. Unmatched junction bases numbered 14, after V lost 5 bases and J lost 11 bases. Germline loops: CDR1 MNHEY, CDR2 SMNVEV (reference sequence).

This clone was recorded many times. This chain joins TRBV20-1 and TRBJ2-3; D not certain. In germline, CDR1 is DFQATT, CDR2 SNEGSKA (reference sequence). V was trimmed by 3 bases and J by 2 bases, leaving 18 bases between them. There are 16 residues in the CDR3. The CDR3 DNA reads as TGCAGTGCTAGCCCCTCGGTTCGGAGCTCCACAGATACGCAGTATTTT. This sequence encodes CSASPSVRSSTDTQYF.

The V gene is TRBV5-1, the J gene TRBJ2-7; weak D call: TRBD2 (5 bases). The CDR3 length is 14 residues. Germline CDR1 reads SGHRS; CDR2 reads YFSETQ. Trimming stripped 3 bases from V and 7 bases from J, with 17 bases between. CDR3 DNA: TGCGCCAGCAGCTCCTGGACGGGGTCTCGGGAGCAGTACTTC. Amino acids: CASSSWTGSREQYF. Drawing the rest from reference TRBV5-1 and TRBJ2-7, the complete variable domain is KAGVTQTPRYLIKTRGQQVTLSCSPISGHRSVSWYQQTPGQGLQFLFEYFSETQRNKGNFPGRFSGRQFSNSRSEMNVSTLELGDSALYLCASSSWTGSREQYFGPGTRLTVT.

A few counts support this clone. Compared with germline, one end of the junction differs, possibly owing to a read error. The V call is TRBV28, the J call TRBJ1-4; D is uncertain. Looked up from germline, CDR1 is MDHEN and CDR2 is SYDVKM. The CDR3 covers 12 residues. CDR3 sequence reads: CASSSVFEKLFF. The CDR3 DNA reads as TGTGCCAGTAGTTCGGTGTTTGAAAAACTGTTTTTT. The variable domain in full, with the rest retrieved from reference TRBV28 and TRBJ1-4, is DVKVTQSSRYLVKRTGEKVFLECVQDMDHENMFWYRQDPGLGLRLIYFSYDVKMKEKGDIPEGYSVSREKKERFSLILESASTNQTSMYLCASSSVFEKLFFGSGTQLSVL.

This clone appeared many times. The V call is TRBV12-5, the J call TRBJ1-4; TRBD1 agrees at 8 bases. Germline V gene sequence: CDR1 LGHNT, CDR2 FRNRAP. The CDR3 sequence is 12 residues long. This CDR3 is CGSTGVNEKLFF. For the CDR3, the DNA is TGTGGCTCGACAGGGGTTAATGAAAAACTGTTTTTT.

This clone was detected ten times or more. The chain links TRBV20-1 to TRBJ2-7; TRBD1 matches 7 bases. The V segment lost 8 bases and the J segment 1 base; nucleotides outside the gene matches: 8. This CDR3 is 13 amino acids long. The V gene's germline CDR1 is DFQATT and CDR2 SNEGSKA (reference sequence). The CDR3, as DNA: TGCAGTCCCCGGGACAGTCGATCCTACGAGCAGTACTTC. Amino acids: CSPRDSRSYEQYF.

This clone was counted many times. V gene TRBV28 combines with J gene TRBJ2-5; 13 bases match TRBD2. CDR1 is MDHEN, CDR2 SYDVKM, per germline. The CDR3 sequence is 18 residues long. Trimming removed 3 bases from V and 0 bases from J; junction bases left unmatched: 7. This CDR3 is CASSFGTSGGANQETQYF. In nucleotides, the CDR3 is TGTGCCAGCAGTTTTGGTACTAGCGGGGGGGCGAACCAAGAGACCCAGTACTTC.

This clone was seen ten or more times. V gene TRBV7-3 combines with J gene TRBJ2-1; 8 nucleotides agree with TRBD2. Germline values: CDR1 SGHTA, CDR2 FQGTGA. With V trimmed by 11 bases and J by 8 bases, 11 bases remained unmatched. The length of the CDR3 is 13 residues. This CDR3 reads CAGPGGVSYEQFF. The CDR3 bases are TGTGCCGGACCGGGAGGGGTAAGCTATGAGCAGTTCTTC.

In this sample, this clone turned up a few times. The chain is built from TRBV6-4 and TRBJ2-2, with D uncertain. The CDR3 consists of 14 residues. Germline V lookup: CDR1 MRHNA, CDR2 SNTAGT. Trimming shortened V by 2 bases and J by 13 bases, and 17 bases separated the two germline ends. CDR3 DNA sequence: TGTGCCAGCAGTGACAGTTTCAACACCTGGGGGCTGTTTTTT. Translated: CASSDSFNTWGLFF.

This clone qualifies as medium-sized. The chain carries TRBV30 and TRBJ1-6; D possibly corresponds to TRBD1 (5 bases). V lost 3 bases and J lost 10, with 13 bases in between. The CDR3 totals 13 residues. Germline V gene sequence: CDR1 GTSNPN, CDR2 SVGIG (reference sequence). The CDR3 region is CAWREGKGSPLHF. CDR3 bases: TGTGCCTGGAGGGAGGGGAAGGGATCACCCCTCCACTTT.

The chain is built from TRBV28 and TRBJ1-3, with D possibly matching TRBD1 (6 bases). Germline lookup yields CDR1 MDHEN and CDR2 SYDVKM. V was trimmed by 6 bases and J by 3 bases, leaving 15 bases between them. The CDR3 length is 15 residues. The CDR3 DNA sequence: TGTGCCAGCAGGGGGGCGTACGGTCATGGAAACACCATATATTTT. Its translation: CASRGAYGHGNTIYF.

This clone was seen ten or more times. The chain employs TRBV6-2 or TRBV6-3 and TRBJ2-5; 9 bases agree with TRBD1. The CDR3 loop spans 15 amino acids. Per germline, CDR1 MNHEY and CDR2 SVGEGT. After removal of 3 bases from V and 4 bases from J, the junction contained 6 bases not matched to a gene. This chain's CDR3 is CASSYETGGGETQYF. CDR3 DNA: TGTGCCAGCAGTTATGAAACAGGGGGCGGAGAGACCCAGTACTTC.

Concerning this clone: One end of the junction varies from germline; a read error may be responsible. The genes are TRBV20-1 and TRBJ2-1, with TRBD2 as a possible D gene (6 bases). CDR1 and CDR2 from the germline V gene are DFQATT and SNEGSKA (reference sequence). This CDR3 has 13 residues. The CDR3 DNA is TGCGGTGCCCCACCGGGACTTGACAATGAGCAGTTCTTC. Translated: CGAPPGLDNEQFF.

By its share, this clone is medium-sized (0.01 to 0.1%). V and J are TRBV2 and TRBJ2-5; D gene ambiguous. The germline V gene has CDR1 SNHLY and CDR2 FYNNEI. V was pared by 4 bases and J by 5 bases, with 8 bases between. This CDR3 is 12 amino acids long. CDR3 protein: CASSAGKETQYF. For the CDR3, the DNA is TGTGCCAGCAGTGCAGGAAAGGAGACCCAGTACTTC.

In this sample, this clone turned up many times. The gene calls are TRBV6-5 and TRBJ1-4; D is uncertain. The germline V gene encodes CDR1 MNHEY and CDR2 SVGAGI. Trimming removed 2 bases from V and 3 bases from J, with 10 bases in between. The CDR3 length is 15 residues. The CDR3 coding sequence is TGTGCCAGCAGTTACGGCGGGAGATCTAATGAAAAACTGTTTTTT. It yields the protein CASSYGGRSNEKLFF.

This clone has at least ten counts. The J gene is TRBJ1-1, the V gene TRBV2, with D perhaps TRBD1 (5 bases). Trimming left V 1 base short and J 1 base short, with 10 bases between. The CDR3 runs 15 residues. CDR1 SNHLY and CDR2 FYNNEI come from the germline V gene. The CDR3 DNA sequence: TGTGCCAGCAGTGAAGAATGGGGGGGGAACACTGAAGCTTTCTTT. Translating it yields CASSEEWGGNTEAFF.

This clone was observed many times. This chain links TRBV4-2 with TRBJ2-2; D perhaps matches TRBD1 (5 bases). Trimming removed 0 bases from V and 0 bases from J, with 8 bases in between. The CDR3 covers 16 residues. Germline V lookup: CDR1 LGHNA, CDR2 YNFKEQ. CDR3 bases: TGTGCCAGCAGCCAAGATCTAGGGGCGAACACCGGGGAGCTGTTTTTT. Protein product: CASSQDLGANTGELFF.

This clone appeared many times. The chain is built from TRBV28 and TRBJ1-1; tentatively, D is TRBD1 (5 bases). The CDR3 sequence is 16 residues long. The V end was cut by 4 bases, the J end by 3 bases, with 18 bases between. Germline V gene lookup returns CDR1 MDHEN and CDR2 SYDVKM. The CDR3 DNA is TGTGCCAGCAGTTCACCCCGCCCCGGGGGGGACACTGAAGCTTTCTTT. This sequence encodes CASSSPRPGGDTEAFF.

This clone has ten or more counts. CDR3 sequence (DNA): TGTGCCAGCAGCTTTGCACTTCAGAATTACAATGAGCAGTTCTTC. Translation: CASSFALQNYNEQFF. The chain recombines TRBV5-4 with TRBJ2-1; unclear D gene. Per germline, CDR1 SGHNT and CDR2 YYREEE (reference sequence). V lost 2 bases and J 4 bases, leaving 13 bases between the germline ends. This CDR3 has 15 residues.

This clone was seen many times. The rearrangement uses TRBV28 and TRBJ1-6; TRBD1 aligns across 10 bases. Looked up from germline, CDR1 is MDHEN and CDR2 is SYDVKM. This CDR3 comprises 16 residues. The V and J ends lost 6 bases and 5 bases, in that order; junction bases with no gene match: 7. The CDR3 DNA sequence: TGTGCCAGCAGGGGTCCGGGACAGGGGAATAATTCACCCCTCCACTTT. It translates to CASRGPGQGNNSPLHF.

This clone was seen many times. This chain connects TRBV3-1 to TRBJ2-1; TRBD1 or TRBD2 may be the D gene (5 bases each). Germline V gene sequence: CDR1 LGHDT, CDR2 YNNKEL (reference sequence). V was pared by 0 bases and J by 6 bases, with 18 bases between. This CDR3 has 17 amino acids. The CDR3 loop is CASSQEYGGWGGNEQFF. The CDR3 bases are TGTGCCAGCAGCCAAGAATACGGCGGGTGGGGCGGCAATGAGCAGTTCTTC.

This sequence joins TRBV20-1 and TRBJ2-1; D perhaps matches TRBD2 (7 bases). Trimming cost V 0 bases and J 5 bases, with 26 bases left between them. Germline V gene data show CDR1 as DFQATT and CDR2 as SNEGSKA (reference sequence). The CDR3 is made up of 19 amino acids. CDR3 coding DNA: TGCAGTGCTAGAGATAGGGGGGGTCATAGACCAGATAAAAACAATGAGCAGTTCTTC. Encoded protein: CSARDRGGHRPDKNNEQFF.

This clone was counted many times. V and J are TRBV2 and TRBJ1-1; weak D call: TRBD1 (5 bases). CDR3 length equals 14 residues. Deletions cut 3 bases from V and 4 bases from J, with 12 bases between. Germline CDR1 reads SNHLY; CDR2 reads FYNNEI. The CDR3 DNA reads TGTGCCAGCAGTGATTGGGGGGGTACCACTGAAGCTTTCTTT. This encodes CASSDWGGTTEAFF.

On this clone itself: One end of the junction is discordant with germline, which a read error may explain. The chain carries TRBV5-1 and TRBJ2-3; 14 positions agree with TRBD2. Germline values: CDR1 SGHRS, CDR2 YFSETQ. The CDR3 runs to 16 residues. As DNA, the CDR3 is TGTGCCAGCAGCCGACTAGCGGGAGGGCCAAAGGATACGCAGTATTTT. The encoded protein is CASSRLAGGPKDTQYF.

This clone was counted many times. The gene calls are TRBV3-1 and TRBJ2-1, with D maybe TRBD1 (6 bases). Trimming pared 0 bases from V and 11 bases from J, leaving 8 bases between. Germline CDR1 and CDR2: LGHDT and YNNKEL (reference sequence). The CDR3 contains 12 residues. The CDR3 DNA sequence: TGTGCCAGCAGCCAAGAGGGGGCCAAGCAGTTCTTC. Protein sequence: CASSQEGAKQFF.